Shown below are 12 T cell receptor beta chains from a single sample sequenced in a study of cytomegalovirus exposure and HLA in healthy donors (TCRdb year 2017). Libraries came from the immunoSEQ multiplex PCR assay. For the multiplex PCR, a mixture combining 60 forward primers for TCR Vbeta segments and 13 reverse primers for TCR Jbeta segments was used. Entries here come from immuneACCESS through TCRdb and include only in-frame sequences with V and J called. Some clones fail to appear in such tables; in the studies checked, an unresolved V gene covers under half of the shortfall, and the cause of the remainder is unknown. In all, the sample holds 150,000 to 200,000 clones, and about four fifths of those were seen once. The ten biggest clones cover 7.4% of the sample. Sequencing input: PBMCs. These receptors originate from a male donor in good health and CMV-seropositive.

The rearrangement joins TRBV4-1 to TRBJ2-1, with 10 bases aligning to TRBD1. The CDR3 contains 18 residues. The V gene's germline CDR1 is MGHRA and CDR2 YSYEKL. Trimming took 3 bases from V and 9 from J; bases not matched to a gene: 17. CDR3 sequence: CASSQALLRDRGRGEQFF. As DNA, the CDR3 is TGCGCCAGCAGCCAGGCTCTCTTGCGGGACAGGGGCCGAGGTGAGCAGTTCTTC.

The chain joins TRBV20-1 to TRBJ2-7, with D unresolved. Germline lookup yields CDR1 DFQATT and CDR2 SNEGSKA (reference sequence). The length of the CDR3 is 11 residues. Trimming left V 5 bases short and J 2 bases short, with 7 bases between. The chain's CDR3 is CSAGPPYEQYF. CDR3 DNA: TGCAGTGCTGGCCCCCCCTACGAGCAGTACTTC.

The chain is built from TRBV6-1 and TRBJ2-2, with 7 bases lining up with TRBD1. V dropped 1 base and J dropped 4; count of bases not matched to a gene: 6. Germline V gives CDR1 MNHNS, CDR2 SASEGT. This CDR3 has 16 residues. The CDR3: CASSEDPGTVTGELFF. The CDR3 coding sequence is TGTGCCAGCAGTGAAGACCCTGGGACAGTCACCGGGGAGCTGTTTTTT.

Only a few counts were recorded for this clone. This chain joins TRBV10-1 and TRBJ2-7, with a weak D call TRBD1 (5 bases). The CDR3 totals 14 residues. Germline CDR1 reads WNHNN; CDR2 reads SYGVQD (reference sequence). Trimming took 6 bases from V and 6 from J, leaving 18 bases between them. The CDR3 here is CASSLDSTSREQYF. The CDR3 nucleotides read TGCGCCAGCAGCCTAGACAGCACCTCCCGCGAGCAGTACTTC.

The V gene is TRBV19, the J gene TRBJ2-5, with 8 nucleotides matching TRBD2. V was clipped by 8 bases and J by 2 bases; unmatched bases: 10. Looked up from germline, CDR1 is LNHDA and CDR2 is SQIVND (reference sequence). The CDR3 runs 15 residues. CDR3 sequence: CASGLLGGGQETQYF. The CDR3 DNA reads TGTGCCAGTGGCCTATTAGGCGGGGGGCAAGAGACCCAGTACTTC.

V is TRBV5-3 and J is TRBJ1-1; 8 bases are a match to TRBD1. TRBV5-3 is an ORF for which the function is uncertain. The ends lost 1 base at V and 7 bases at J; junction bases unmatched: 24. The CDR3 has 20 amino acids. DNA for the CDR3: TGTGCCAGAAGCTTGAGAAGGAGTGGCCGCGACAGGGGAGAACAGAATGAAGCTTTCTTT. Its translation is CARSLRRSGRDRGEQNEAFF.

The chain uses TRBV9 and TRBJ2-6; weak D call: TRBD2 (6 bases). The CDR3 contains 17 residues. With 0 bases removed from V and 0 bases from J, the gap between germline ends came to 10 bases. Germline CDR1 SGDLS, CDR2 YYNGEE. CDR3 sequence (DNA): TGTGCCAGCAGCGTAGGGAGGGGTTACTCTGGGGCCAACGTCCTGACTTTC. This translates into CASSVGRGYSGANVLTF.

This sequence joins TRBV9 and TRBJ1-2; a weak D match, TRBD1 (6 bases). The germline V gene encodes CDR1 SGDLS and CDR2 YYNGEE. CDR3 length: 10 amino acids. The ends were cut back, 8 bases at V and 9 bases at J, with 11 bases in the middle. The CDR3 loop reads CASTGYRYTF. The CDR3 region has the DNA TGTGCCAGTACAGGGTATCGCTACACCTTC.

This clone was counted a single time. The chain links TRBV5-4 to TRBJ2-3; 7 positions match TRBD2. CDR1 and CDR2 from the germline V gene are SGHNT and YYREEE (reference sequence). This CDR3 has 17 amino acids. V was pared by 3 bases and J by 1 base, with 11 bases of the junction left unmatched. CDR3 loop: CASSSWSRLARTDTQYF. In DNA form, the CDR3 reads TGTGCCAGCAGCTCCTGGTCCCGACTAGCCCGCACAGATACGCAGTATTTT.

This chain links TRBV30 with TRBJ1-2; possibly TRBD1 for D (5 bases). The CDR3 is 14 amino acids. V was clipped by 1 base and J by 5 bases, with 14 bases between them. From germline, CDR1 is GTSNPN and CDR2 SVGIG (reference sequence). Here the CDR3 reads CAWSGGAGPYGYTF. Written as DNA, the CDR3 is TGTGCCTGGAGTGGGGGTGCAGGGCCTTATGGCTACACCTTC.

The genes are TRBV5-1 and TRBJ2-3; 9 nucleotides match TRBD1. Trimming took 1 base from V and 7 from J; bases not matched to a gene: 4. Germline CDR1 is SGHRS and CDR2 is YFSETQ. The CDR3 runs to 14 residues. CDR3 residues: CASSLTGGAYTQYF. CDR3 DNA: TGCGCCAGCAGCTTGACAGGGGGCGCATATACGCAGTATTTT.

The chain joins TRBV30 to TRBJ2-3, with D possibly matching TRBD2 (5 bases). The CDR3 runs to 14 residues. In germline, CDR1 is GTSNPN, CDR2 SVGIG (reference sequence). V lost 3 bases and J 4 bases, leaving 14 bases between the germline ends. The CDR3 here is CAWSGSGGADTQYF. CDR3 nucleotide sequence: TGTGCCTGGAGCGGATCAGGAGGTGCAGATACGCAGTATTTT.